This T cell receptor (beta chain) was obtained from a study of OX40 agonist ivuxolimab in advanced cancers. Study-wide context: People who had prior anti-PD-1, anti-PD-L1 or anti-CTLA-4 therapy could take part, and around 40% had some.

V lost 3 bases and J lost 6; bases outside the gene matches: 8. Germline V gene lookup returns CDR1 LNHDA and CDR2 SQIVND (reference sequence). CDR3 length equals 16 residues. As concerns this clone: Its antigen is as yet unknown.

Only in-frame clones appear in the TCRdb table, and some are missing; sequencing was by immunoSEQ multiplex PCR. The sample holds fewer than 95,000 clones, approximately 84% seen once. The study's findings and limits: Partial responders at 0.1-3.0 mg/kg showed near-lowest clonal expansion. Clonal expansion by week 6 occurred in CD4+ and CD8+ blood T cells (at 0.1 to 3.0 mg/kg).

This sample comprised CD4+ or CD8+ T cells sorted from blood, obtained in a trial of the OX40 agonist ivuxolimab. This receptor was identified in an adult with an advanced solid tumor such as melanoma, head and neck, liver or kidney cancer. The chain joins TRBV19 to TRBJ2-5; 12 bases agree with TRBD1. The CDR3 DNA reads TGTGCCAGTAGTATTACCGGGACAGGGGGCGCAAAGACCCAGTACTTC. Translated, it gives CASSITGTGGAKTQYF.